The present TCR beta chain was sequenced within a study of shared clonotypes between healthy human individuals. The protocol was immunoSEQ multiplex PCR, while the TCRdb copy is restricted to in-frame clones and leaves out a portion. The sample carries more than 2 million clones, 90% to 96% recorded once. The sample holds one count of this clone. This CDR3 has 14 amino acids. CDR1 SGHNT and CDR2 YYREEE come from the germline V gene (reference sequence). The junction had 4 bases not matched to a gene; V was cut back by 1 base and J by 8 bases. The chain carries TRBV5-4 and TRBJ1-4; 8 nucleotides agree with TRBD1. The sequenced sample consisted of naive CD4+ T cells sorted from blood. The subset denotes: CD45RA+ positively selected. The sequence was obtained from a man between 18 and 29 years old in good health. CDR3 sequence reads: CASSLQGAGEKLFF. CDR3 nucleotides: TGTGCCAGCAGCTTGCAGGGGGCGGGAGAAAAACTGTTTTTT.